Listed below are T cell receptor beta chains from one sample, sequenced in a study of cytomegalovirus exposure and HLA in healthy donors. This table comes from immunoSEQ multiplex PCR, and its TCRdb copy is limited to in-frame clones, with some not included. The table has 150,000 to 200,000 clones, roughly 13% seen once. Specimen: PBMCs. The receptors were gathered from a man aged 50 to 59 in good health and CMV-seropositive. The CDR3 runs from the conserved cysteine through the conserved F or W. Fields, in order: D gene, clone size, J gene, V gene, CDR3 DNA, CDR3 protein. D genes are given only for firm matches. Not every row has a clone size; where given, it reads once, few, many or a size class.

d_gene: -
abundance: many
j_gene: TRBJ2-6
v_gene: TRBV4-1
CDR3nt: TGCGCCAGCAGCCAAGTACCAGGGTCTGGGGCCAACGTCCTGACTTTC
CDR3aa: CASSQVPGSGANVLTF

d_gene: -
abundance: -
j_gene: TRBJ2-3
v_gene: TRBV15
CDR3nt: TGTGCCACCAGCAGAGATCGTCTAAACACAGATACGCAGTATTTT
CDR3aa: CATSRDRLNTDTQYF

d_gene: -
abundance: -
j_gene: TRBJ1-2
v_gene: TRBV5-1
CDR3nt: TGCGCCAGCAGCTTGGTGCAGGGTAACTATGGCTACACCTTC
CDR3aa: CASSLVQGNYGYTF

d_gene: TRBD1
abundance: -
j_gene: TRBJ2-4
v_gene: TRBV9
CDR3nt: TGTGCCAGCAGCCCAGGGGGTAGCTGGGACATTCAGTACTTC
CDR3aa: CASSPGGSWDIQYF

d_gene: -
abundance: -
j_gene: TRBJ1-2
v_gene: TRBV7-8
CDR3nt: TGTGCCAGCAGCCCCGGACAGAACTATGGCTACACCTTC
CDR3aa: CASSPGQNYGYTF

d_gene: -
abundance: -
j_gene: TRBJ1-2
v_gene: TRBV5-1
CDR3nt: TGCGCCAGCAGCTTGGGCGAGTCCGGGGGTGGCTACACCTTC
CDR3aa: CASSLGESGGGYTF

d_gene: -
abundance: few
j_gene: TRBJ1-3
v_gene: TRBV5-1
CDR3nt: TGCGCCAGCAGCCGCGACACGGGGAGCGGAAACACCATATATTTT
CDR3aa: CASSRDTGSGNTIYF

d_gene: -
abundance: few
j_gene: TRBJ1-1
v_gene: TRBV19
CDR3nt: TGTGCCAGTAGTTTTCCCGGACTGCGGAACACTGAAGCTTTCTTT
CDR3aa: CASSFPGLRNTEAFF

d_gene: -
abundance: -
j_gene: TRBJ1-3
v_gene: TRBV14
CDR3nt: TGTGCCAGCAGCCAAGATAATTTCGGGACATCTGACTCTGGAAACACCATATATTTT
CDR3aa: CASSQDNFGTSDSGNTIYF

d_gene: TRBD1
abundance: -
j_gene: TRBJ1-4
v_gene: TRBV7-8
CDR3nt: TGTGCCAGCAGCTTAGGGGACAGGGATGGTGAAAAACTGTTTTTT
CDR3aa: CASSLGDRDGEKLFF

d_gene: TRBD1
abundance: -
j_gene: TRBJ2-5
v_gene: TRBV7-2
CDR3nt: TGTGCCAGTCGGAGGACAGGCCGACAAGAGACCCAGTACTTC
CDR3aa: CASRRTGRQETQYF

d_gene: -
abundance: few
j_gene: TRBJ1-2
v_gene: TRBV29-1
CDR3nt: TGCAGCGTCTGGAGTCCCTTTATTGACGATGGCTACACCTTC
CDR3aa: CSVWSPFIDDGYTF

d_gene: -
abundance: few
j_gene: TRBJ2-1
v_gene: TRBV6-6
CDR3nt: TGTGCCAGCACCGAAGGGGGGAGGGGATTCTGGTTCTTC
CDR3aa: CASTEGGRGFWFF

d_gene: TRBD2
abundance: -
j_gene: TRBJ2-5
v_gene: TRBV7-9
CDR3nt: TGTGCCAGCAGCTTGACTAGCGGGGGGCCGTTCGAAGAGACCCAGTACTTC
CDR3aa: CASSLTSGGPFEETQYF

d_gene: -
abundance: few
j_gene: TRBJ1-5
v_gene: TRBV6-9
CDR3nt: TGTGCCAGCCGGATAGTAGAGGGGGTTGGTCAGCCCCAGCATTTT
CDR3aa: CASRIVEGVGQPQHF

d_gene: -
abundance: -
j_gene: TRBJ2-5
v_gene: TRBV6-6
CDR3nt: TGTGCCAGCAGCTCGGTCAGGGGCTCAGAGACCCAGTACTTC
CDR3aa: CASSSVRGSETQYF

d_gene: TRBD2
abundance: few
j_gene: TRBJ2-2
v_gene: TRBV2
CDR3nt: TGTGCCAGCAGAGAGAGCATGAAAAGCGGGGGAGGAACCGGGGAGCTGTTTTTT
CDR3aa: CASRESMKSGGGTGELFF

d_gene: -
abundance: -
j_gene: TRBJ1-6
v_gene: TRBV6-5
CDR3nt: TGTGCCAGCAGTTACTCGACAGGCAATAATTCACCCCTCCACTTT
CDR3aa: CASSYSTGNNSPLHF

d_gene: TRBD1
abundance: few
j_gene: TRBJ2-5
v_gene: TRBV18
CDR3nt: TGTGCCAGCTCACTAATATCTCCCGCTAGCAGGGGGGAGACCCAGTACTTC
CDR3aa: CASSLISPASRGETQYF

d_gene: -
abundance: -
j_gene: TRBJ1-3
v_gene: TRBV18
CDR3nt: TGTGCCAGCTCACCAAGCAGGGAAGTATCTGGAAACACCATATATTTT
CDR3aa: CASSPSREVSGNTIYF

d_gene: TRBD1
abundance: -
j_gene: TRBJ1-2
v_gene: TRBV5-6
CDR3nt: TGTGCCAGCAGCTTGAGACAGGGGGCGGTGGGCTACACCTTC
CDR3aa: CASSLRQGAVGYTF

d_gene: -
abundance: few
j_gene: TRBJ2-2
v_gene: TRBV7-8
CDR3nt: TGTGCCAGCAGCCCGTCTTTCACTTTGAACACCGGGGAGCTGTTTTTT
CDR3aa: CASSPSFTLNTGELFF

d_gene: TRBD1
abundance: few
j_gene: TRBJ1-2
v_gene: TRBV29-1
CDR3nt: TGCAGCGTTGATATCACCGGGACAGACTATGGCTACACCTTC
CDR3aa: CSVDITGTDYGYTF

d_gene: TRBD1
abundance: -
j_gene: TRBJ1-6
v_gene: TRBV6-1
CDR3nt: TGTGCCAGCAGTGAAGGGGCGGCAGGGGGAAATTCACCCCTCCACTTT
CDR3aa: CASSEGAAGGNSPLHF

d_gene: TRBD2
abundance: few
j_gene: TRBJ2-7
v_gene: TRBV6-5
CDR3nt: TGTGCCAGCAGTTACCGGGGGGACCACGAGCAGTACTTC
CDR3aa: CASSYRGDHEQYF

d_gene: -
abundance: few
j_gene: TRBJ1-4
v_gene: TRBV5-6
CDR3nt: TGTGCCAGCAGTTCAAGTGGGGGCGGAGGTGAAAAACTGTTTTTT
CDR3aa: CASSSSGGGGEKLFF

d_gene: TRBD1
abundance: few
j_gene: TRBJ1-1
v_gene: TRBV7-2
CDR3nt: TGTGCCAGCAGACTCGGGACAGGCAACACTGAGGCTTTCTTT
CDR3aa: CASRLGTGNTEAFF

d_gene: TRBD2
abundance: -
j_gene: TRBJ2-3
v_gene: TRBV7-9
CDR3nt: TGTGCCAGCAGCTTAGAGCGGGGTCTGGGGGCAGATACGCAGTATTTT
CDR3aa: CASSLERGLGADTQYF

d_gene: -
abundance: -
j_gene: TRBJ2-7
v_gene: TRBV5-6
CDR3nt: TGTGCCAGCAGCTTGGAGGGGGACTACGAGCAGTACTTC
CDR3aa: CASSLEGDYEQYF

d_gene: -
abundance: few
j_gene: TRBJ2-2
v_gene: TRBV6-4
CDR3nt: TGTGCCAGCTCCCCTGGACTGTCTAACACCGGGGAGCTGTTTTTT
CDR3aa: CASSPGLSNTGELFF

d_gene: TRBD1
abundance: few
j_gene: TRBJ2-3
v_gene: TRBV19
CDR3nt: TGTGCCAGTAGTATCCCGGACAGGGGGCTAGGAGATACGCAGTATTTT
CDR3aa: CASSIPDRGLGDTQYF

d_gene: -
abundance: -
j_gene: TRBJ2-2
v_gene: TRBV6-1
CDR3nt: TGTGCCACCGCCGCGACAGGATACACCGGGGAGCTGTTTTTT
CDR3aa: CATAATGYTGELFF

d_gene: TRBD1
abundance: -
j_gene: TRBJ2-1
v_gene: TRBV13
CDR3nt: TGTGCCAGCAGCTCGACCCTGGACAGGGGACCCTACAATGAGCAGTTCTTC
CDR3aa: CASSSTLDRGPYNEQFF

d_gene: -
abundance: few
j_gene: TRBJ1-4
v_gene: TRBV5-4
CDR3nt: TGTGCCAGCAGCTGGACAGTGAATGAAAAACTGTTTTTT
CDR3aa: CASSWTVNEKLFF

d_gene: -
abundance: few
j_gene: TRBJ1-1
v_gene: TRBV5-1
CDR3nt: TGCGCCAGCAGCTTGGCCCTGGGGGGGGCTGAAGCTTTCTTT
CDR3aa: CASSLALGGAEAFF

d_gene: TRBD1
abundance: -
j_gene: TRBJ2-3
v_gene: TRBV14
CDR3nt: TGTGCCAGCAGCCACGGTGGACAGGGCCGAATCACAGATACGCAGTATTTT
CDR3aa: CASSHGGQGRITDTQYF

d_gene: -
abundance: -
j_gene: TRBJ1-1
v_gene: TRBV5-6
CDR3nt: TGTGCCAGCACCCTTTTCTTACAGGGAAGGGACACTGAAGCTTTCTTT
CDR3aa: CASTLFLQGRDTEAFF

d_gene: -
abundance: few
j_gene: TRBJ2-7
v_gene: TRBV4-1
CDR3nt: TGCGCCAGCAGCCAGGGGCGCGTGGGCAGCCCCTACGAGCAGTACTTC
CDR3aa: CASSQGRVGSPYEQYF

d_gene: -
abundance: few
j_gene: TRBJ2-3
v_gene: TRBV9
CDR3nt: TGTGCCAGCAGCGTAGATCTAGACCTCACAGATACGCAGTATTTT
CDR3aa: CASSVDLDLTDTQYF

d_gene: -
abundance: few
j_gene: TRBJ1-1
v_gene: TRBV11-2
CDR3nt: TGTGCCAGCAGCTTAGTTCGGGGTGAAGCTTTCTTT
CDR3aa: CASSLVRGEAFF

d_gene: -
abundance: -
j_gene: TRBJ1-1
v_gene: TRBV7-8
CDR3nt: TGTGCCAGCAGCTTAGGTTTGAGGAACCCTGAAGCTTTCTTT
CDR3aa: CASSLGLRNPEAFF

d_gene: -
abundance: few
j_gene: TRBJ2-7
v_gene: TRBV19
CDR3nt: TGTGCCAGTAGACAAGGGACTTCGAACTACGAGCAGTACTTC
CDR3aa: CASRQGTSNYEQYF

d_gene: -
abundance: -
j_gene: TRBJ2-3
v_gene: TRBV18
CDR3nt: TGTGCCAGCTCACAGGGGCCCCTGGATACGCAGTATTTT
CDR3aa: CASSQGPLDTQYF

d_gene: -
abundance: few
j_gene: TRBJ2-5
v_gene: TRBV5-8
CDR3nt: TGTGCCAGCAGCCCCCGACCGTGGGCCCCTCGGGAGACCCAGTACTTC
CDR3aa: CASSPRPWAPRETQYF

d_gene: TRBD2
abundance: -
j_gene: TRBJ2-3
v_gene: TRBV29-1
CDR3nt: TGCAGCGTGACTAGCGGGGGGGCCCTAGATACGCAGTATTTT
CDR3aa: CSVTSGGALDTQYF

d_gene: TRBD1
abundance: few
j_gene: TRBJ1-4
v_gene: TRBV9
CDR3nt: TGTGCCAGCAGCGCAGGGGGTGTAACTAATGAAAAACTGTTTTTT
CDR3aa: CASSAGGVTNEKLFF

d_gene: -
abundance: -
j_gene: TRBJ1-3
v_gene: TRBV5-1
CDR3nt: TGCGCCAGCAGCTCGTCGGGGAACTCTGGAAACACCATATATTTT
CDR3aa: CASSSSGNSGNTIYF

d_gene: -
abundance: -
j_gene: TRBJ2-1
v_gene: TRBV6-5
CDR3nt: TGTGCCAGCAGTTACGGTAGGGGGGGGTATGAGCAGTTCTTC
CDR3aa: CASSYGRGGYEQFF

d_gene: -
abundance: few
j_gene: TRBJ2-2
v_gene: TRBV7-9
CDR3nt: TGTGCCAGCAGCTTTCTACGGGGTGGGACCGGGGAGCTGTTTTTT
CDR3aa: CASSFLRGGTGELFF

d_gene: -
abundance: -
j_gene: TRBJ1-2
v_gene: TRBV6-1
CDR3nt: TGTGCCAGCAGTGAAGGGAGAAAGGAAGGTGGCTACACCTTC
CDR3aa: CASSEGRKEGGYTF

d_gene: -
abundance: once
j_gene: TRBJ2-2
v_gene: TRBV7-9
CDR3nt: TGTGCCAGCAGCTTACTGGGAGTTGCTACCGGGGAGCTGTTTTTT
CDR3aa: CASSLLGVATGELFF

d_gene: -
abundance: few
j_gene: TRBJ2-7
v_gene: TRBV5-1
CDR3nt: TGCGCCAGCAGCCCGGGGTCAGGGGTTTCGTACGAGCAGTACTTC
CDR3aa: CASSPGSGVSYEQYF

d_gene: TRBD1
abundance: -
j_gene: TRBJ2-2
v_gene: TRBV5-1
CDR3nt: TGCGCCAGCAGCTCGGGACAGGTTTTCCCCGGGGAGCTGTTTTTT
CDR3aa: CASSSGQVFPGELFF